Sequencing of this T cell receptor beta chain was carried out in a study of memory CD8 T cells in hepatitis C reinfection. Study at large: Pre-reinfection samples were taken 55 to 20 weeks before detection.

Time point reported: pre-reinfection, 55 to 20 weeks before reinfection detection. The sorted cells went straight to TCR sequencing with no prior in vitro expansion. Donors came from people who inject drugs enrolled in HEPCO, Canada. A couple of donors provided sorted CD3+ CD8+ CD45RO- naive CD8 T cells at all three reinfection time points. Produced via immunoSEQ multiplex PCR; TCRdb's table is partial and in-frame only. This table holds roughly 6,200 clones, 80% to 90% found once. Germline CDR1 reads SQVTM; CDR2 reads ANQGSEA. The CDR3 has 12 residues. The J segment lost 12 bases and the V segment lost 7 bases, leaving 12 bases of the junction unmatched.

The chain joins TRBV29-1 to TRBJ2-1; 7 nucleotides align to TRBD1. Sequencing was performed on naive CD8+ T cells sorted from blood. The clonotype comes from a man between 45 and 60 years old with hepatitis C virus infection. CDR3 amino acids: CSGGTGAQGQFF. CDR3 bases: TGCAGCGGGGGCACAGGGGCCCAGGGGCAGTTCTTC.